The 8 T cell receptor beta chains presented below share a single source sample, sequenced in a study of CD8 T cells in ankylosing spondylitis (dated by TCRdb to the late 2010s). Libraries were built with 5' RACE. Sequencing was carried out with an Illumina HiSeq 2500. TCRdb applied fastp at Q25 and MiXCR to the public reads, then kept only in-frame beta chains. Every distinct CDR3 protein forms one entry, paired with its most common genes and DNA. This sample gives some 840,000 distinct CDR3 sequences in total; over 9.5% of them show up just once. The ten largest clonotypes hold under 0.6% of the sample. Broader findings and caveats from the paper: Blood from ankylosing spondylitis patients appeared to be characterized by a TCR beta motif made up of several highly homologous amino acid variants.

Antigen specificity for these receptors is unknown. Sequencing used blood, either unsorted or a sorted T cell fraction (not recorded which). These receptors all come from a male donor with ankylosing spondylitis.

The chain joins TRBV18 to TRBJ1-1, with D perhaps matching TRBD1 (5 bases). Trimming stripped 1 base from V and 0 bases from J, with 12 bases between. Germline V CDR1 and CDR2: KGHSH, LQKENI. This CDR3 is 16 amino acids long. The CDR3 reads CASSPREGEMNTEAFF. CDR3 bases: TGTGCCAGCTCACCACGTGAAGGGGAGATGAACACTGAAGCTTTCTTT.

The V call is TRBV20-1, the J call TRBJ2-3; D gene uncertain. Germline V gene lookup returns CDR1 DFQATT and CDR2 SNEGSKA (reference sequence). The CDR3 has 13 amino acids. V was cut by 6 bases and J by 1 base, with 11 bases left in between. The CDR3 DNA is TGCAGTGCCCTTCGGGCGGGCACAGATACGCAGTATTTT. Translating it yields CSALRAGTDTQYF.

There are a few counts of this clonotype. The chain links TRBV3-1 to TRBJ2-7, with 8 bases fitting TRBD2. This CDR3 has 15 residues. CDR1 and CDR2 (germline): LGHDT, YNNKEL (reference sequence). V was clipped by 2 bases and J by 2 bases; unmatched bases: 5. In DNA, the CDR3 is TGTGCCAGCAGCCAAATGAGCGGGGGAACCTACGAGCAGTACTTC. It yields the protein CASSQMSGGTYEQYF.

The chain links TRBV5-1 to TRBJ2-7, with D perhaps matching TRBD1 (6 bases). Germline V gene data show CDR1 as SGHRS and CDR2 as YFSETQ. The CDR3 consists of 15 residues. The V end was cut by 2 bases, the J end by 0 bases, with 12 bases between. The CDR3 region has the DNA TGCGCCAGCAGCTTTCGGGACACCTACTCCTACGAGCAGTACTTC. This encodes CASSFRDTYSYEQYF.

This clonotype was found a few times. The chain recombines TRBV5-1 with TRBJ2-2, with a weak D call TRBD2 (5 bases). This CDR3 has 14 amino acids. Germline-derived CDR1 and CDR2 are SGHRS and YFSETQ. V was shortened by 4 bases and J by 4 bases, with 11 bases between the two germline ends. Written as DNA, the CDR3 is TGCGCCAGCAGCCCGCAGGACTCCACCGGGGAGCTGTTTTTT. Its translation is CASSPQDSTGELFF.

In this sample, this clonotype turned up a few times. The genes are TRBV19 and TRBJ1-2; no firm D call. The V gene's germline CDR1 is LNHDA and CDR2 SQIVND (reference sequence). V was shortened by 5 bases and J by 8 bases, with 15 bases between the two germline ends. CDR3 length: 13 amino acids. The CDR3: CASSLWLVSGYTF. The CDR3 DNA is TGTGCCAGTAGTCTTTGGCTGGTTTCCGGCTACACCTTC.

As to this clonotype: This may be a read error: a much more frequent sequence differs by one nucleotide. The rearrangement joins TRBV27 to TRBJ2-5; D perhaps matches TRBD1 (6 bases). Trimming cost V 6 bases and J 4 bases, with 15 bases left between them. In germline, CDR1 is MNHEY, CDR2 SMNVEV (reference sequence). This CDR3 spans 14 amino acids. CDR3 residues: CASRPVLGAETQYF. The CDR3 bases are TGTGCCAGCAGACCTGTCCTGGGGGCAGAGACCCAGTACTTC.

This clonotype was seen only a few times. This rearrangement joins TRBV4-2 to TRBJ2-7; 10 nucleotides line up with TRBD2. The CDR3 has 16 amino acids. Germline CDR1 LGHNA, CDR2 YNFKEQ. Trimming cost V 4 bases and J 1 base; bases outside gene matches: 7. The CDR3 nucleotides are TGTGCCAGCAGCCTAACTAGCGGGGAACGTTCCTACGAGCAGTACTTC. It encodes CASSLTSGERSYEQYF.